One sample yielded the 5 T cell receptor beta chains listed below, sequenced in a study of T cell responses to AZD1222 COVID-19 vaccine. TCRdb's table, derived via immunoSEQ multiplex PCR, lists solely in-frame clones and lacks some. This table holds about 190,000 clones, about 87% found once. The sequences come from peripheral blood, collected on day 0 of MenACWY control vaccination. The receptors come from an adult in good health.

The gene calls are TRBV3-1 (or the pseudogene TRBV3-2) and TRBJ1-5, with 12 bases identical to TRBD1. After removal of 3 bases from V and 6 bases from J, the junction contained 3 bases not matched to a gene. Per germline, CDR1 LGHDT and CDR2 YNNKEL (reference sequence). The CDR3 is 15 amino acids. The CDR3 bases are TGTGCCAGCAGCCAGGGGACAGGGGGCCGTCAGCCCCAGCATTTT. It yields the protein CASSQGTGGRQPQHF.

The chain recombines TRBV28 with TRBJ2-3; 9 positions match TRBD2. Germline CDR1 reads MDHEN; CDR2 reads SYDVKM. There are 16 residues in the CDR3. With V trimmed by 4 bases and J by 7 bases, 12 bases remained unmatched. In nucleotides, the CDR3 is TGTGCCAGCAGTTCGAACCGCGGGAGGGGGGGGAATACGCAGTATTTT. This sequence encodes CASSSNRGRGGNTQYF.

The rearrangement joins TRBV28 to TRBJ2-1; D possibly corresponds to TRBD2 (6 bases). The germline V and J ends were trimmed by 4 bases and 8 bases, with 18 bases remaining between them. This CDR3 is 15 amino acids long. In germline, CDR1 is MDHEN, CDR2 SYDVKM. In DNA, the CDR3 is TGTGCCAGCAGTTCAGTAGCGGCATCAATCGATGAGCAGTTCTTC. As protein: CASSSVAASIDEQFF.

The CDR3 region is CASSLERTGNTIYF. Here the CDR3 DNA reads TGTGCCAGCAGCTTAGAGCGGACTGGAAACACCATATATTTT. The chain couples TRBV11-2 to TRBJ1-3; D unclear. The CDR3 extends over 14 amino acids. With 0 bases removed from V and 2 bases from J, the gap between germline ends came to 5 bases. CDR1 is SGHAT, CDR2 FQNNGV, per germline.

The rearrangement joins TRBV5-1 to TRBJ2-3; TRBD2 matches at 14 bases. The J segment lost 0 bases and the V segment lost 3 bases, leaving 6 bases of the junction unmatched. The CDR3 is 18 amino acids. Germline CDR1 reads SGHRS; CDR2 reads YFSETQ. The CDR3 loop is CASSSGLAGGVSTDTQYF. The CDR3 DNA sequence: TGCGCCAGCAGCTCCGGACTAGCGGGGGGCGTGAGCACAGATACGCAGTATTTT.